Listed here are 18 T cell receptor beta chains from one sample, sequenced in a study of blood T cell repertoires in COVID-19. TCRdb keeps only in-frame clones here, not all; method: immunoSEQ multiplex PCR. Found here are 300,000 to 350,000 clones, around 90% of them singletons; the top ten hold around 4.3%. Input material: PBMCs or T cells enriched from blood (not recorded which). These receptors were taken from a woman aged 18 to 35 with acute COVID-19.

This chain joins TRBV5-1 and TRBJ1-1; TRBD1 is a possible D gene (6 bases). Germline loops: CDR1 SGHRS, CDR2 YFSETQ. This CDR3 comprises 14 residues. The V and J ends lost 2 bases and 3 bases respectively, with 11 bases between them. This CDR3 is CASSLGAGDTEAFF. The DNA of the CDR3 is TGCGCCAGCAGCTTAGGTGCAGGGGACACTGAAGCTTTCTTT.

The CDR3 reads CASSDPGNTEAFF. The DNA for the CDR3 is TGTGCCAGCAGCGATCCAGGGAACACTGAAGCTTTCTTT. This sequence joins TRBV6-5 and TRBJ1-1; no firm D call. Germline V CDR1 and CDR2: MNHEY, SVGAGI. V was clipped by 6 bases and J by 1 base, with 9 bases between them. The CDR3 has 13 residues.

The chain has TRBV27 and TRBJ1-6; 9 bases map to TRBD1. CDR1 and CDR2 from the germline V gene are MNHEY and SMNVEV (reference sequence). This CDR3 is built from 16 residues. J was trimmed by 8 bases and V by 3 bases; bases with no gene match: 8. The CDR3 region has the DNA TGTGCCAGCAGTTTCCAACCGGGACAGGGATATTCACCCCTCCACTTT. It is translated as CASSFQPGQGYSPLHF.

This chain links TRBV9 with TRBJ2-3; no reliable D call. The CDR3 is 14 residues long. CDR1 is SGDLS and CDR2 is YYNGEE in the germline V gene. V was shortened by 1 base and J by 4 bases, with 10 bases between the two germline ends. The CDR3 coding sequence is TGTGCCAGCAGCGTATTGTCAGTGGCAGATACGCAGTATTTT. Translating it yields CASSVLSVADTQYF.

CDR3 sequence (DNA): TGTGCCAGCAGCCAAGACCAAAGAGGAAAACTGTTTTTT. Protein: CASSQDQRGKLFF. The V call is TRBV3-1 (or the pseudogene TRBV3-2), the J call TRBJ1-4; D gene ambiguous. The CDR3 contains 13 residues. Deletions cut 0 bases from V and 10 bases from J, with 9 bases between. The germline V gene has CDR1 LGHDT and CDR2 YNNKEL (reference sequence).

The chain carries TRBV7-6 and TRBJ1-4; 9 nucleotides match TRBD1. The CDR3 extends over 16 amino acids. The trim removed 4 bases at V and 4 bases at J, leaving 7 bases unmatched. CDR1 SGHVS and CDR2 FNYEAQ come from the germline V gene. As DNA, the CDR3 is TGTGCCAGCAGCTCCGGGACAGGGTTGGTTAATGAAAAACTGTTTTTT. Amino acid sequence: CASSSGTGLVNEKLFF.

This chain joins TRBV9 and TRBJ1-2; 9 bases are a match to TRBD1. With 3 bases clipped from V and 2 bases from J, the junction kept 5 bases outside the gene matches. CDR3 length: 15 amino acids. CDR1 SGDLS and CDR2 YYNGEE come from the germline V gene. The CDR3, as DNA: TGTGCCAGCAGCGGAGAAGGGACAGGGAACTATGGCTACACCTTC. Translating it yields CASSGEGTGNYGYTF.

The gene calls are TRBV5-8 and TRBJ1-6; D is unresolved. The CDR3 extends over 13 amino acids. Germline CDR1 reads SGHTS; CDR2 reads YDEGEE. The V end was cut by 1 base, the J end by 7 bases, with 6 bases between. In DNA, the CDR3 is TGTGCCAGCAGCTTGCGCGGGAATTCACCCCTCCACTTT. This gives the protein CASSLRGNSPLHF.

The chain joins TRBV7-9 to TRBJ1-5; D is unclear. Trimming cost V 7 bases and J 6 bases, with 13 bases left between them. The CDR3 loop spans 13 amino acids. The germline V gene encodes CDR1 SEHNR and CDR2 FQNEAQ (reference sequence). In DNA, the CDR3 is TGTGCCAGCACCTCGTCGGGTGGTCAGCCCCAGCATTTT. It translates to CASTSSGGQPQHF.

Worth noting for this clone: The identical CDR3 is also encoded by other nucleotide sequences in the sample. V gene TRBV29-1 combines with J gene TRBJ2-1; 13 bases fit TRBD2. The V gene end was trimmed by 6 bases and the J gene end by 4 bases; junction bases not matched to a gene: 9. The CDR3 contains 16 residues. Per the germline V gene, CDR1 is SQVTM and CDR2 is ANQGSEA. The CDR3 bases are TGCAGCGTGCCGGGACTAGCGGGAAAATATTACAATGAGCAGTTCTTC. Encoded protein: CSVPGLAGKYYNEQFF.

This clone was recorded only once. V gene TRBV20-1 combines with J gene TRBJ2-1; 10 bases align to TRBD2. After removal of 3 bases from V and 2 bases from J, the junction contained 4 bases not matched to a gene. There are 15 residues in the CDR3. CDR1 is DFQATT and CDR2 is SNEGSKA in the germline V gene (reference sequence). The CDR3 spells CSASESGRAYNEQFF. CDR3 nucleotides: TGCAGTGCTAGTGAGAGCGGGAGGGCCTACAATGAGCAGTTCTTC.

The V gene is TRBV28, the J gene TRBJ2-3, with unresolved D. This CDR3 contains 14 residues. The germline V gene has CDR1 MDHEN and CDR2 SYDVKM. V lost 6 bases and J 2 bases, leaving 12 bases between the germline ends. CDR3 nucleotide sequence: TGTGCCAGCAGACCTCCCGGTGCCACAGATACGCAGTATTTT. Its protein product is CASRPPGATDTQYF.

The V and J genes are TRBV19 and TRBJ1-4; tentative D call: TRBD1 (6 bases). Germline CDR1 reads LNHDA; CDR2 reads SQIVND (reference sequence). The CDR3 is 14 amino acids. Trimming took off 11 bases at V and 8 bases at J, with 21 bases between the two ends. This chain's CDR3 is CASSEGGRREKLFF. CDR3 nucleotides: TGTGCCTCTTCGGAGGGGGGGCGTCGGGAAAAACTGTTTTTT.

The chain employs TRBV29-1 and TRBJ2-3; TRBD2 might be the D (5 bases). The CDR3 is 13 residues long. The germline CDR1 and CDR2 sequences are SQVTM and ANQGSEA. Trimming removed 4 bases from V and 5 bases from J, with 13 bases in between. CDR3 sequence: CSVGRNEEDTQYF. The CDR3 DNA reads TGCAGCGTTGGGAGGAACGAGGAAGATACGCAGTATTTT.

This sequence joins TRBV20-1 and TRBJ2-3, with D uncertain. V was cut by 6 bases and J by 3 bases, with 7 bases left in between. Germline V lookup: CDR1 DFQATT, CDR2 SNEGSKA (reference sequence). The CDR3 is 11 residues long. The CDR3 DNA follows: TGCAGTGCCGCGAATACAGATACGCAGTATTTT. Protein: CSAANTDTQYF.

This rearrangement joins TRBV15 to TRBJ1-5; D unresolved. From germline, CDR1 is LNHNV and CDR2 YYDKDF (reference sequence). Trimming pared 4 bases from V and 5 bases from J, leaving 21 bases between. The length of the CDR3 is 17 residues. The CDR3 DNA sequence: TGTGCCACCAGCAAAAGTTCTCTCTTCACGGGGTATCAGCCCCAGCATTTT. This gives the protein CATSKSSLFTGYQPQHF.

The CDR3 coding sequence is TGTGCCAGCAGTACACGGGAGTCGGGGGATCAGCCCCAGCATTTT. The encoded protein is CASSTRESGDQPQHF. The rearrangement uses TRBV27 and TRBJ1-5; maybe TRBD1 (5 bases). V lost 5 bases and J 5 bases, leaving 16 bases between the germline ends. This CDR3 is 15 amino acids long. CDR1 and CDR2 from the germline V gene are MNHEY and SMNVEV (reference sequence).

The V gene is TRBV18, the J gene TRBJ2-1; 12 nucleotides match TRBD2. V trimming: 5 bases; J trimming: 9 bases; junction bases outside the gene matches: 17. CDR3 length: 18 residues. CDR1 and CDR2 (germline): KGHSH, LQKENI. The CDR3 DNA reads TGTGCCAGCTCAACGACTAGCGGGAGATCCTCAGGAAGGGGTGAGCAGTTCTTC. Its protein product is CASSTTSGRSSGRGEQFF. The whole variable domain, remainder taken from reference TRBV18 and TRBJ2-1, is NAGVMQNPRHLVRRRGQEARLRCSPMKGHSHVYWYRQLPEEGLKFMVYLQKENIIDESGMPKERFSAEFPKEGPSILRIQQVVRGDSAAYFCASSTTSGRSSGRGEQFFGPGTRLTVL.